In this sample, the clone carrying this T cell receptor beta chain turned up many times. The antigen remains unidentified. CDR1 is DFQATT and CDR2 is SNEGSKA in the germline V gene (reference sequence). Trimming shortened V by 0 bases and J by 4 bases, and 10 bases separated the two germline ends. The CDR3 has 14 residues. RNA transcripts were the template for amplifying TCR beta CDR3 regions. The TCR CDR3 first-round RT-PCR relied on the HTBI primer set. In TCRdb, the multiplex PCR reads were re-called with MiXCR into one record per CDR3 protein. Of approximately 560,000 distinct CDR3 sequences in the sample, 15% to 18% were seen once. The data originate from a study of T cells in Graves' hyperthyroidism and ophthalmopathy. Study results and limitations: In the analysis, a 13 V-J model separated ophthalmopathy from stable hyperthyroidism. Onset of ophthalmopathy came a median 6.5 months after the model predicted it.

The V gene is TRBV20-1, the J gene TRBJ2-1; D remains unclear. The receptor was isolated from a woman younger than 45 with Graves' hyperthyroidism. Material: blood. The CDR3 DNA reads TGCAGTGCTAGAGACGGAAGACTTTACAATGAGCAGTTCTTC. It encodes CSARDGRLYNEQFF.